Shown below are 16 T cell receptor beta chains from a single sample sequenced in a study of blood T cell repertoires in COVID-19 (dated by TCRdb to about 2020). Library preparation employed the immunoSEQ multiplex PCR assay. As stored in TCRdb, this immuneACCESS dataset retains in-frame rearrangements with V and J assigned. A fraction of the clones does not appear; measured against another copy, unresolved V genes explain less than half of the discrepancy, and the remainder lacks a known reason. The sample table lists some 120,000 clones, approximately 82% of them with a count of one. The ten top clones hold 5.9% of the sample. Specimen: peripheral blood. These receptor sequences come from a man at least 80 years old with active or convalescent COVID-19.

The chain joins TRBV5-4 to TRBJ2-3, with TRBD2 matching over 11 bases. V shed 2 bases, J shed 2 bases, and the junction held 7 bases outside the gene matches. Germline CDR1 is SGHNT and CDR2 is YYREEE (reference sequence). This CDR3 is 17 amino acids long. The CDR3 DNA reads TGTGCCAGCAGCTTTCGGCTAGCGGGGGGTGTCACAGATACGCAGTATTTT. It encodes CASSFRLAGGVTDTQYF.

J is TRBJ1-1 and V is TRBV7-2; D ambiguous. Germline loops: CDR1 SGHTA, CDR2 FQGNSA. Trimming pared 3 bases from V and 3 bases from J, leaving 8 bases between. The CDR3 totals 13 residues. The CDR3 DNA follows: TGTGCCAGCAGCTTTCACATGGACACTGAAGCTTTCTTT. It specifies CASSFHMDTEAFF.

This clone was picked up one time. In DNA, the CDR3 is TGTGCAACCGCCGGGACAGGGGCCAATGAGCAGTTCTTC. It encodes CATAGTGANEQFF. The chain uses TRBV10-3 and TRBJ2-1, with 10 bases fitting TRBD1. CDR3 length equals 13 residues. Germline assignment: CDR1 ENHRY and CDR2 SYGVKD.

The V and J genes are TRBV5-4 and TRBJ2-1, with 12 bases fitting TRBD2. CDR3 length: 18 amino acids. The junction had 12 bases not matched to a gene; V was cut back by 4 bases and J by 4 bases. Germline CDR1 SGHNT, CDR2 YYREEE (reference sequence). CDR3 protein: CASSAVRTSGDQYNEQFF. CDR3 in DNA: TGTGCCAGCAGCGCCGTAAGGACTAGCGGGGATCAATACAATGAGCAGTTCTTC.

The chain employs TRBV2 and TRBJ2-5; 12 bases line up with TRBD2. The CDR3 loop spans 16 amino acids. V gave up 4 bases and J gave up 5 bases; unmatched junction bases: 8. Germline CDR1 and CDR2: SNHLY and FYNNEI. CDR3 coding DNA: TGTGCCAGCAGTGGGACTAGCGGGGTCCCTGGGGAGACCCAGTACTTC. It specifies CASSGTSGVPGETQYF.

The chain recombines TRBV6-5 with TRBJ1-6; D gene uncertain. CDR1 and CDR2 from the germline V gene are MNHEY and SVGAGI. The CDR3 contains 15 residues. With 4 bases removed from V and 6 bases from J, the gap between germline ends came to 13 bases. The CDR3 DNA reads TGTGCCAGCAGTTCTGGAGGTTACCTTAATTCACCCCTCCACTTT. Amino acids: CASSSGGYLNSPLHF.

This clone was found once. V usage is TRBV5-1 and J usage is TRBJ1-4; D is unresolved. Per germline, CDR1 SGHRS and CDR2 YFSETQ. V was clipped by 2 bases and J by 0 bases, with 8 bases between them. The CDR3 is made up of 15 amino acids. The CDR3 here is CASSLEHPTNEKLFF. The CDR3, as DNA: TGCGCCAGCAGCTTAGAGCATCCAACTAATGAAAAACTGTTTTTT.

The chain links TRBV10-3 to TRBJ1-5; 7 bases fit TRBD1. Germline V CDR1 and CDR2: ENHRY, SYGVKD. J gave up 0 bases and V 10 bases, and 6 bases lay outside the gene matches. This CDR3 spans 14 amino acids. This CDR3 reads CATRTGTSNQPQHF. CDR3 bases: TGTGCCACCAGGACAGGAACTAGCAATCAGCCCCAGCATTTT.

The chain links TRBV5-1 to TRBJ1-1; 8 bases map to TRBD1. The trim removed 3 bases at V and 7 bases at J, leaving 5 bases unmatched. The CDR3 totals 13 residues. Germline CDR1 and CDR2: SGHRS and YFSETQ. CDR3 protein: CASSSDREREAFF. The CDR3 nucleotides read TGCGCCAGCAGCTCGGACAGGGAACGTGAAGCTTTCTTT. Using reference TRBV5-1 and TRBJ1-1 for the parts outside the CDR3, the full variable domain is KAGVTQTPRYLIKTRGQQVTLSCSPISGHRSVSWYQQTPGQGLQFLFEYFSETQRNKGNFPGRFSGRQFSNSRSEMNVSTLELGDSALYLCASSSDREREAFFGQGTRLTVV.

This clone appeared once. This chain joins TRBV5-6 and TRBJ1-2, with 7 bases identical to TRBD1. Losses at the gene ends were 0 bases for V and 5 bases for J; bases not matched to a gene: 7. The CDR3 is 15 residues long. Looked up from germline, CDR1 is SGHDT and CDR2 is YYEEEE. The CDR3 bases are TGTGCCAGCAGCTTGGGAGGGGGCGTTAAATATGGCTACACCTTC. It codes for CASSLGGGVKYGYTF.

The CDR3 bases are TGTGCCAGCAGCCCAGGACAGCTTCGGGAGACCCAGTACTTC. Encoded protein: CASSPGQLRETQYF. The gene calls are TRBV7-9 and TRBJ2-5; maybe TRBD1 (6 bases). Germline lookup yields CDR1 SEHNR and CDR2 FQNEAQ (reference sequence). V shed 5 bases and J shed 5 bases, with 15 bases lying between them. The CDR3 has 14 residues.

The V gene is TRBV7-2, the J gene TRBJ1-3; 7 bases align to TRBD1. CDR1 is SGHTA and CDR2 is FQGNSA in the germline V gene. CDR3 length equals 16 residues. Unmatched junction bases numbered 8, after V lost 4 bases and J lost 2 bases. Here the CDR3 DNA reads TGTGCCAGCAGCTCGCAAGGCGGGACAGCTGGAAACACCATATATTTT. As protein: CASSSQGGTAGNTIYF.

The rearrangement joins TRBV20-1 to TRBJ2-1; weak D call: TRBD2 (5 bases). Trimming shortened V by 3 bases and J by 6 bases, and 24 bases separated the two germline ends. This CDR3 spans 17 amino acids. Germline values: CDR1 DFQATT, CDR2 SNEGSKA (reference sequence). The CDR3 sequence: CSASRYGLALFGNEQFF. DNA of the CDR3: TGCAGTGCTAGTCGGTATGGCCTAGCATTGTTCGGCAATGAGCAGTTCTTC.

V gene TRBV13 combines with J gene TRBJ1-3; D unresolved. The CDR3 sequence is 14 residues long. CDR1 PRHDT and CDR2 FYEKMQ come from the germline V gene (reference sequence). The ends were cut back, 7 bases at V and 0 bases at J, with 10 bases in the middle. The CDR3 DNA is TGTGCCAGCACCCGGTCCAACTCTGGAAACACCATATATTTT. As protein: CASTRSNSGNTIYF.

This chain uses TRBV4-1 with TRBJ1-4; the D is unclear. The germline V gene encodes CDR1 MGHRA and CDR2 YSYEKL. V shed 0 bases and J shed 0 bases, with 8 bases lying between them. CDR3 length: 16 residues. The CDR3 nucleotides are TGCGCCAGCAGCCAAGATCGAGGGACAACTAATGAAAAACTGTTTTTT. It translates to CASSQDRGTTNEKLFF.

The V gene is TRBV5-1, the J gene TRBJ2-4, with D perhaps TRBD1 (5 bases). The germline V and J ends were trimmed by 0 bases and 8 bases, with 9 bases remaining between them. In germline, CDR1 is SGHRS, CDR2 YFSETQ. The CDR3 consists of 13 residues. The CDR3 DNA sequence: TGCGCCAGCAGCTTGGAGCAGGGATACATTCAGTACTTC. It yields the protein CASSLEQGYIQYF.